Listed here are 27 T cell receptor beta chains from one sample, sequenced in a study of cytomegalovirus exposure and HLA in healthy donors. This PCR relied on a set of 60 Vbeta primers and 13 Jbeta primers. Repertoires were generated with immunoSEQ multiplex PCR, while TCRdb's copy carries only in-frame clones and drops some. Seen here are about 130,000 clones, approximately 81% observed once, and the top ten hold roughly 7.3%. What was sequenced was PBMCs. The receptors shown here come from a male donor in good health and CMV-seronegative.

This clone was detected a few times. The chain is built from TRBV4-3 and TRBJ2-5; 8 bases are shared with TRBD2. V gave up 0 bases and J gave up 1 base; unmatched junction bases: 10. Germline V gene lookup returns CDR1 LGHNA and CDR2 YSLEER. The CDR3 is 18 residues long. The CDR3 is CASSQDLGLAGLQETQYF. The DNA of the CDR3 is TGCGCCAGCAGCCAAGATTTGGGCCTAGCGGGCCTCCAAGAGACCCAGTACTTC.

Regarding this clone: A junction boundary mismatches the germline segment, possibly from a read error. This sequence joins TRBV7-9 and TRBJ2-3, with 13 bases identical to TRBD2. Germline V gives CDR1 SEHNR, CDR2 FQNEAQ (reference sequence). The CDR3 is made up of 18 amino acids. The CDR3 DNA reads TGTTCCAGCAGTTCCTGGACTAGCGGGAGTGGGAGCACAGATACGCAGTATTTT. Translating it yields CSSSSWTSGSGSTDTQYF.

In nucleotides, the CDR3 is TGTGCCAGCAGCTTTGGGCTAGCGGGAGGGGATGAGCAGTTCTTC. The encoded protein is CASSFGLAGGDEQFF. V usage is TRBV5-6 and J usage is TRBJ2-1, with 12 bases fitting TRBD2. Germline CDR1 reads SGHDT; CDR2 reads YYEEEE. V lost 2 bases, J lost 8 bases, and 5 bases stayed unmatched. CDR3 size: 15 residues.

V is TRBV6-1 and J is TRBJ2-7; 7 nucleotides line up with TRBD1. With V trimmed by 6 bases and J by 0 bases, 5 bases remained unmatched. This CDR3 spans 14 amino acids. CDR1 and CDR2 from the germline V gene are MNHNS and SASEGT. In DNA form, the CDR3 reads TGTGCCAGCAGGGACAGGACAGGCTCCTACGAGCAGTACTTC. Protein sequence: CASRDRTGSYEQYF.

This chain uses TRBV15 with TRBJ1-2, with TRBD1 matching 12 bases. CDR1 and CDR2 (germline): LNHNV, YYDKDF (reference sequence). This CDR3 has 22 amino acids. Trimming at V came to 3 bases and at J to 1 base, leaving 21 bases not matched to a gene. As DNA, the CDR3 is TGTGCCACCAGCAGGCGTACTCCCGGGACAGGGGGCGCACAGCCCAATAACTATGGCTACACCTTC. Its translation: CATSRRTPGTGGAQPNNYGYTF.

The gene calls are TRBV9 and TRBJ2-1; 8 nucleotides match TRBD1. Trimming at V came to 4 bases and at J to 3 bases, leaving 6 bases not matched to a gene. Looked up from germline, CDR1 is SGDLS and CDR2 is YYNGEE. This CDR3 has 15 amino acids. The CDR3: CASSPGGRGYNEQFF. CDR3 DNA sequence: TGTGCCAGCAGCCCAGGGGGCAGGGGCTACAATGAGCAGTTCTTC.

The CDR3 is CASHRTGAPYEQYF. For the CDR3, the DNA is TGTGCCAGCCACAGGACAGGGGCGCCCTACGAGCAGTACTTC. The chain uses TRBV27 and TRBJ2-7; 9 positions match TRBD1. The V and J ends lost 8 bases and 2 bases, in that order; junction bases with no gene match: 7. Looked up from germline, CDR1 is MNHEY and CDR2 is SMNVEV (reference sequence). The CDR3 runs 14 residues.

This clone was recorded only once. V and J are TRBV6-6 and TRBJ2-5; 8 bases line up with TRBD1. The DNA end is a closer match to TRBJ2-7, so the J assignment may be wrong. CDR1 and CDR2 (germline): MNHNY, SVGAGI (reference sequence). CDR3 length equals 15 residues. The CDR3 bases are TGTGCCAGCAGGAATCAGGGGGCCAACTCCTACGAGCAGTACTTC. Encoded protein: CASRNQGANSYEQYF.

J is TRBJ1-2 and V is TRBV9, with D perhaps matching TRBD1 (5 bases). Germline CDR1 is SGDLS and CDR2 is YYNGEE. Trimming shortened V by 0 bases and J by 2 bases, and 8 bases separated the two germline ends. The CDR3 extends over 14 amino acids. CDR3 region: CASSVERGNYGYTF. The CDR3 DNA reads TGTGCCAGCAGCGTAGAAAGGGGAAACTATGGCTACACCTTC.

The chain couples TRBV27 to TRBJ1-2, with a possible D match to TRBD1 (6 bases). The germline V gene has CDR1 MNHEY and CDR2 SMNVEV (reference sequence). Trimming left V 6 bases short and J 2 bases short, with 13 bases between. This CDR3 region has 14 residues. CDR3 amino acids: CASSAWDMNYGYTF. In DNA, the CDR3 is TGTGCCAGCAGCGCATGGGACATGAACTATGGCTACACCTTC.

The V and J genes are TRBV4-2 and TRBJ1-4, with TRBD1 as a possible D gene (6 bases). There are 14 residues in the CDR3. Trimming removed 4 bases at V and 6 bases at J, with 12 bases between. The germline V gene has CDR1 LGHNA and CDR2 YNFKEQ. The CDR3 spells CASSPGEGDEKLFF. CDR3 sequence (DNA): TGTGCCAGCAGCCCTGGGGAGGGGGATGAAAAACTGTTTTTT.

V usage is TRBV7-2 and J usage is TRBJ2-7; the D is unclear. V was trimmed by 2 bases and J by 6 bases, leaving 8 bases between them. Per the germline V gene, CDR1 is SGHTA and CDR2 is FQGNSA. This CDR3 contains 12 residues. CDR3 protein: CASSLPGGEQYF. The CDR3 coding sequence is TGTGCCAGCAGCTTACCCGGCGGCGAGCAGTACTTC.

This chain uses TRBV6-6 with TRBJ1-2; a possible D gene is TRBD1 (5 bases). The CDR3 has 12 residues. V gave up 5 bases and J gave up 3 bases, with 7 bases separating them. Germline assignment: CDR1 MNHNY and CDR2 SVGAGI (reference sequence). The CDR3 bases are TGTGCCAGCAGTCCGACAGACTATGGCTACACCTTC. Protein product: CASSPTDYGYTF.

V and J are TRBV28 and TRBJ2-5; D not certain. The CDR3 has 16 residues. The germline gives CDR1 MDHEN, CDR2 SYDVKM. Trimming pared 1 base from V and 5 bases from J, leaving 17 bases between. The CDR3 is CASSLLAVGVFETQYF. In DNA form, the CDR3 reads TGTGCCAGCAGTTTATTGGCCGTAGGAGTGTTTGAGACCCAGTACTTC.

J is TRBJ2-2 and V is TRBV4-2; possibly TRBD1 for D (5 bases). Germline V gives CDR1 LGHNA, CDR2 YNFKEQ. The CDR3 consists of 16 residues. V was pared by 6 bases and J by 2 bases, with 16 bases between. The CDR3 DNA is TGTGCCAGCAGGGACAATGGTCGGGTCAACACCGGGGAGCTGTTTTTT. Its protein is CASRDNGRVNTGELFF.

The chain joins TRBV2 to TRBJ2-5, with D tentatively TRBD1 (5 bases). The end of the DNA is better explained by TRBJ2-7, so the J call may be wrong. The germline V gene encodes CDR1 SNHLY and CDR2 FYNNEI. The CDR3 has 14 amino acids. As DNA, the CDR3 is TGTGCCAGCAGCGAGCAGGGATTTATGTACGAGCAGTACTTC. This gives the protein CASSEQGFMYEQYF.

The chain uses TRBV28 and TRBJ1-2; no firm D call. The V end was cut by 5 bases, the J end by 2 bases, with 9 bases between. The germline V gene has CDR1 MDHEN and CDR2 SYDVKM. CDR3 size: 13 residues. CDR3 in amino acids: CASSLSVNYGYTF. The CDR3, as DNA: TGTGCCAGCAGTCTATCAGTAAACTATGGCTACACCTTC.

Written as DNA, the CDR3 is TGTGCCAGCAGTTTCGGCGGGGGCTCCTACGAGCAGTACTTC. Its translation: CASSFGGGSYEQYF. This chain uses TRBV27 with TRBJ2-7; 7 bases agree with TRBD2. This CDR3 region has 14 residues. Looked up from germline, CDR1 is MNHEY and CDR2 is SMNVEV (reference sequence). J was trimmed by 0 bases and V by 3 bases; bases with no gene match: 2.

This clone was recorded once. The chain carries TRBV23-1 and TRBJ2-7; 7 nucleotides agree with TRBD1. TRBV23-1 is an ORF, with its function uncertain. The CDR3 is 19 amino acids. The junction had 24 bases not matched to a gene; V was cut back by 6 bases and J by 4 bases. For the CDR3, the DNA is TGCGCCAGCAGCCTTCATAGTCCTAGGGTTGGGGACAGACCGTACGAGCAGTACTTC. Amino acid sequence: CASSLHSPRVGDRPYEQYF.

Only a few counts were recorded for this clone. The J gene is TRBJ1-1, the V gene TRBV5-6; the D is unclear. This CDR3 has 16 residues. V was shortened by 1 base and J by 0 bases, with 13 bases between the two germline ends. Germline V CDR1 and CDR2: SGHDT, YYEEEE. As DNA, the CDR3 is TGTGCCAGCAGCTTGAGGCAGGCGATATTGAACACTGAAGCTTTCTTT. This codes for CASSLRQAILNTEAFF. The full variable domain, completed using reference TRBV5-6 and TRBJ1-1, is DAGVTQSPTHLIKTRGQQVTLRCSPKSGHDTVSWYQQALGQGPQFIFQYYEEEERQRGNFPDRFSGHQFPNYSSELNVNALLLGDSALYLCASSLRQAILNTEAFFGQGTRLTVV.

The CDR3 spells CASSPERYGEQFF. CDR3 nucleotide sequence: TGTGCCAGCAGTCCGGAGAGATACGGTGAGCAGTTCTTC. The chain recombines TRBV28 with TRBJ2-1; D is ambiguous. Germline-derived CDR1 and CDR2 are MDHEN and SYDVKM. The length of the CDR3 is 13 residues. The ends were cut back, 5 bases at V and 9 bases at J, with 14 bases in the middle.

The V gene is TRBV2, the J gene TRBJ2-2; D unresolved. CDR1 and CDR2 (germline): SNHLY, FYNNEI. The CDR3 extends over 14 amino acids. V lost 6 bases, J lost 4 bases, and 12 bases lay in between. CDR3 amino acids: CASRRDPGTGELFF. The CDR3 DNA follows: TGTGCCAGCAGGCGAGACCCGGGCACCGGGGAGCTGTTTTTT.

This sequence joins TRBV7-9 and TRBJ2-5, with 7 bases aligning to TRBD1. In germline, CDR1 is SEHNR, CDR2 FQNEAQ (reference sequence). V dropped 5 bases and J dropped 11; count of bases not matched to a gene: 23. The CDR3 is 17 amino acids. The CDR3 DNA is TGTGCCAGCAGCCCTCGATCTGGTGACAGGGAAACCCGAGAGCAGTACTTC. Translated: CASSPRSGDRETREQYF.

V gene TRBV4-1 combines with J gene TRBJ2-3; tentative D call: TRBD2 (5 bases). There are 16 residues in the CDR3. The V end was cut by 6 bases, the J end by 1 base, with 17 bases between. Germline loops: CDR1 MGHRA, CDR2 YSYEKL. CDR3 in amino acids: CASSHGRGSRTDTQYF. CDR3 coding DNA: TGCGCCAGCAGTCACGGGCGTGGGAGTCGCACAGATACGCAGTATTTT.

J is TRBJ2-1 and V is TRBV7-3, with TRBD2 matching 14 bases. Looked up from germline, CDR1 is SGHTA and CDR2 is FQGTGA. The CDR3 length is 16 residues. V lost 4 bases, J lost 9 bases, and 8 bases stayed unmatched. The chain's CDR3 is CASSYRGLAGDREQFF. CDR3 DNA: TGTGCCAGCAGCTATAGGGGACTAGCGGGAGACCGTGAGCAGTTCTTC. Supplemented by reference TRBV7-3 and TRBJ2-1, the full variable domain reads GAGVSQTPSNKVTEKGKYVELRCDPISGHTALYWYRQSLGQGPEFLIYFQGTGAADDSGLPNDRFFAVRPEGSVSTLKIQRTERGDSAVYLCASSYRGLAGDREQFFGPGTRLTVL.

Only a few counts were recorded for this clone. The rearrangement uses TRBV6-5 and TRBJ1-2; no firm D call. CDR1 is MNHEY, CDR2 SVGAGI, per germline. Deletions cut 0 bases from V and 8 bases from J, with 16 bases between. This CDR3 comprises 15 residues. CDR3 residues: CASSYSVGTKHGYTF. The CDR3, as DNA: TGTGCCAGCAGTTACTCGGTGGGCACGAAGCACGGCTACACCTTC.

Note on this clone: Other DNA sequences in this sample translate to the same CDR3. The genes are TRBV19 and TRBJ2-5, with D possibly being TRBD1 (6 bases). Germline lookup yields CDR1 LNHDA and CDR2 SQIVND (reference sequence). The CDR3 contains 13 residues. V shed 3 bases and J shed 3 bases, with 8 bases lying between them. This chain's CDR3 is CASSIHREETQYF. The CDR3, as DNA: TGTGCCAGTAGTATTCACAGGGAAGAGACCCAGTACTTC.